These 15 T cell receptor beta chains were sequenced from one sample in a study of vaccination effects on CD4 cells after COVID-19. Only in-frame clones appear in the TCRdb table, and some are missing; sequencing was by immunoSEQ multiplex PCR. Of around 22,000 clones listed, around 69% are singletons. Viral peptide pool expansion of antigen-specific CD4+ T cells preceded sequencing in the ViraFEST assay. With approximately 10 days of culture completed, CD4+ T cells were isolated. Participants were given two doses of BNT162b2 or mRNA-1273 vaccine. Their cognate antigens are unknown. Sequences were derived from CD4+ T cells from PBMCs cultured with HCoV-229E spike peptides, sampled after COVID-19 vaccination. These receptors originate from a human donor who received a COVID-19 vaccine.

V gene TRBV18 combines with J gene TRBJ2-1, with D uncertain. The germline V gene has CDR1 KGHSH and CDR2 LQKENI. The CDR3 is made up of 14 amino acids. Between the trimmed V and J ends, which lost 0 bases and 7 bases, there was a span of 10 bases. The CDR3 DNA sequence: TGTGCCAGCTCACCACCCGCCCTCTGGAATGAGCAGTTCTTC. It yields the protein CASSPPALWNEQFF.

The chain has TRBV12-2 and TRBJ2-1; TRBD2, the D gene given by the table, was not confirmed from the DNA. TRBV12-2 has pseudogene status. The CDR3 has 17 residues. Here the CDR3 reads CASRLLDSGPSYNEQFF. The CDR3 region has the DNA TGTGCAAGTCGCTTGCTGGATAGCGGGCCCTCCTACAATGAGCAGTTCTTC.

This clone was recorded once. The chain recombines TRBV6-1 with TRBJ2-3; TRBD2 is a possible D gene (7 bases). The CDR3 runs to 14 residues. CDR1 and CDR2 from the germline V gene are MNHNS and SASEGT. V gave up 8 bases and J gave up 5 bases, with 17 bases separating them. This CDR3 is CASGGAGLLDTQYF. The DNA for the CDR3 is TGTGCCAGCGGGGGGGCTGGGTTGTTAGATACGCAGTATTTT.

This clone came up a few times. The V gene is TRBV5-5, the J gene TRBJ2-3; 15 bases match TRBD2. This CDR3 has 15 residues. Germline V lookup: CDR1 SGHKS, CDR2 YYEKEE (reference sequence). V gave up 1 base and J gave up 11 bases; unmatched junction bases: 5. CDR3 residues: CASSLRGLAGGWQYF. The CDR3 DNA follows: TGTGCCAGCAGCTTGAGGGGACTAGCGGGAGGTTGGCAGTATTTT.

V and J are TRBV5-1 and TRBJ2-1; 8 bases are a match to TRBD2. There are 14 residues in the CDR3. The trim removed 1 base at V and 3 bases at J, leaving 0 bases unmatched. Germline lookup yields CDR1 SGHRS and CDR2 YFSETQ. CDR3 residues: CASSLTSGYNEQFF. CDR3 nucleotide sequence: TGCGCCAGCAGCTTGACTAGCGGCTACAATGAGCAGTTCTTC.

V usage is TRBV5-1 and J usage is TRBJ2-5, with a tentative D call TRBD2 (5 bases). Germline loops: CDR1 SGHRS, CDR2 YFSETQ. V dropped 4 bases and J dropped 8 bases, with 15 bases sitting between them. The CDR3 contains 13 residues. The chain's CDR3 is CASSLDFPGTQYF. CDR3 nucleotide sequence: TGCGCCAGCAGCCTCGATTTCCCGGGAACCCAGTACTTC.

This clone has only a few counts. The chain joins TRBV3-1 (or the pseudogene TRBV3-2) to TRBJ1-1, with a tentative D call TRBD1 (5 bases). Deletions cut 1 base from V and 4 bases from J, with 10 bases between. Germline loops: CDR1 LGHDT, CDR2 YNNKEL (reference sequence). This CDR3 is 14 amino acids long. CDR3 sequence (DNA): TGTGCCAGCAGCCAAGTACAGGAGGGCACTGAAGCTTTCTTT. Encoded protein: CASSQVQEGTEAFF.

CDR3: CASSKVTGRPNYGYTF. For the CDR3, the DNA is TGTGCCAGTAGTAAAGTGACAGGGAGACCTAACTATGGCTACACCTTC. The rearrangement joins TRBV19 to TRBJ1-2; the match to TRBD1 covers 7 bases. The CDR3 extends over 16 amino acids. CDR1 LNHDA and CDR2 SQIVND come from the germline V gene (reference sequence). The V gene end was trimmed by 4 bases and the J gene end by 0 bases; junction bases not matched to a gene: 8. The full variable domain, completed using reference TRBV19 and TRBJ1-2, is DGGITQSPKYLFRKEGQNVTLSCEQNLNHDAMYWYRQDPGQGLRLIYYSQIVNDFQKGDIAEGYSVSREKKESFPLTVTSAQKNPTAFYLCASSKVTGRPNYGYTFGSGTRLTVV.

This clone was seen a single time. Here the CDR3 DNA reads TGTGCCAGCTCACCATTTGCCGGGGAGCTGTTTTTT. This sequence encodes CASSPFAGELFF. This chain joins TRBV18 and TRBJ2-2; the D is unclear. The CDR3 runs to 12 residues. The germline CDR1 and CDR2 sequences are KGHSH and LQKENI. The ends were cut back, 2 bases at V and 6 bases at J, with 4 bases in the middle.

The V call is TRBV19, the J call TRBJ1-2; D is perhaps TRBD1 (5 bases). CDR1 LNHDA and CDR2 SQIVND come from the germline V gene (reference sequence). The V end lost 6 bases, the J end lost 3 bases, and 14 bases lay between the germline ends. This CDR3 has 14 amino acids. The CDR3 nucleotides are TGTGCCAGTAGAGACAGTGTTATGGACTATGGCTACACCTTC. Translating it yields CASRDSVMDYGYTF.

The chain links TRBV6-1 to TRBJ1-5, with a tentative D call TRBD1 (6 bases). The CDR3 is 15 residues long. Germline assignment: CDR1 MNHNS and CDR2 SASEGT. V lost 1 base and J lost 6, with 13 bases in between. The DNA for the CDR3 is TGTGCCAGCAGTGAAGACCGACAGGCCGTTCAGCCCCAGCATTTT. This sequence encodes CASSEDRQAVQPQHF.

The gene calls are TRBV18 and TRBJ2-2; 10 bases are a match to TRBD2. The V and J ends lost 4 bases and 7 bases, in that order; junction bases with no gene match: 6. CDR1 and CDR2 (germline): KGHSH, LQKENI. The CDR3 totals 15 residues. CDR3 sequence (DNA): TGTGCCAGCTCACTGAAACTAGCGGGGAACGGGGAGCTGTTTTTT. It encodes CASSLKLAGNGELFF. The full variable domain, with the rest looked up from reference TRBV18 and TRBJ2-2, is NAGVMQNPRHLVRRRGQEARLRCSPMKGHSHVYWYRQLPEEGLKFMVYLQKENIIDESGMPKERFSAEFPKEGPSILRIQQVVRGDSAAYFCASSLKLAGNGELFFGEGSRLTVL.

This chain connects TRBV27 to TRBJ2-1; no firm D call. CDR3 length: 16 residues. Germline CDR1 reads MNHEY; CDR2 reads SMNVEV (reference sequence). V lost 1 base and J 8 bases, leaving 18 bases between the germline ends. Here the CDR3 reads CASSLYSPHYGYEQFF. The CDR3, as DNA: TGTGCCAGCAGTTTATACTCGCCACACTATGGGTATGAGCAGTTCTTC.

J is TRBJ2-5 and V is TRBV5-1; D might be TRBD2 (5 bases). Trimming shortened V by 4 bases and J by 2 bases, and 15 bases separated the two germline ends. Germline V gene lookup returns CDR1 SGHRS and CDR2 YFSETQ. The CDR3 covers 15 residues. The CDR3 is CASSLASRGQETQYF. The DNA of the CDR3 is TGCGCCAGCAGCCTAGCCTCCCGCGGTCAAGAGACCCAGTACTTC.

This clone was observed a single time. This chain links TRBV18 with TRBJ1-2; a possible D gene is TRBD1 (6 bases). V was shortened by 3 bases and J by 2 bases, with 16 bases between the two germline ends. CDR3 length: 16 residues. Germline V gene data show CDR1 as KGHSH and CDR2 as LQKENI. In nucleotides, the CDR3 is TGTGCCAGCTCACCCCAGCCCCAGGGGCAGAACTATGGCTACACCTTC. Translated, it gives CASSPQPQGQNYGYTF.